Each of the 11 T cell receptor beta chains below was sequenced from the same sample in a study of cytomegalovirus exposure and HLA in healthy donors (dated by TCRdb to the late 2010s). The protocol used for the library was the immunoSEQ multiplex PCR assay. For the multiplex PCR, a mixture combining 60 forward primers for TCR Vbeta segments and 13 reverse primers for TCR Jbeta segments was used. TCRdb holds this immuneACCESS table with in-frame rearrangements only. Some clones are missing; in checked studies, unresolved V genes explain under half, and the rest has no known cause. The sample table records over 150,000 clones; approximately 78% of these occur just once. 2.4% of the sample comes from the top ten. Material: PBMCs. Source of these receptors: a male donor in good health and CMV-seronegative.

J is TRBJ2-7 and V is TRBV29-1; 10 nucleotides line up with TRBD1. Losses at the gene ends were 6 bases for V and 3 bases for J; bases not matched to a gene: 2. This CDR3 is 12 amino acids long. Germline V gene lookup returns CDR1 SQVTM and CDR2 ANQGSEA. CDR3 in amino acids: CSVRTGGYEQYF. In nucleotides, the CDR3 is TGCAGCGTCAGGACAGGGGGCTACGAGCAGTACTTC.

The V call is TRBV7-2, the J call TRBJ2-7; the D gene is possibly TRBD2 (5 bases). Between the trimmed V and J ends, which lost 6 bases and 0 bases, there was a span of 15 bases. Germline loops: CDR1 SGHTA, CDR2 FQGNSA. CDR3 size: 15 residues. The CDR3 region is CASSPYGISSYEQYF. CDR3 nucleotide sequence: TGTGCCAGCAGTCCATACGGGATCAGCTCCTACGAGCAGTACTTC.

The J gene is TRBJ2-1, the V gene TRBV5-6, with D hard to call. Germline CDR1 and CDR2: SGHDT and YYEEEE. CDR3 length: 13 residues. V was shortened by 4 bases and J by 15 bases, with 20 bases between the two germline ends. CDR3 in amino acids: CASSPEMGPRTFF. CDR3 DNA: TGTGCCAGCAGCCCCGAGATGGGTCCTAGAACGTTCTTC. Supplemented by reference TRBV5-6 and TRBJ2-1, the full variable domain reads DAGVTQSPTHLIKTRGQQVTLRCSPKSGHDTVSWYQQALGQGPQFIFQYYEEEERQRGNFPDRFSGHQFPNYSSELNVNALLLGDSALYLCASSPEMGPRTFFGPGTRLTVL.

The V call is TRBV5-5, the J call TRBJ2-1; a weak D match, TRBD2 (6 bases). V was pared by 2 bases and J by 1 base, with 7 bases between. Per germline, CDR1 SGHKS and CDR2 YYEKEE (reference sequence). The CDR3 loop spans 14 amino acids. CDR3 in amino acids: CASSFGGSYNEQFF. CDR3 DNA sequence: TGTGCCAGCAGCTTTGGGGGGTCCTACAATGAGCAGTTCTTC.

The rearrangement joins TRBV7-3 to TRBJ2-1, with D possibly matching TRBD1 (6 bases). Trimming took off 5 bases at V and 15 bases at J, with 17 bases between the two ends. The CDR3 is made up of 12 amino acids. Looked up from germline, CDR1 is SGHTA and CDR2 is FQGTGA. CDR3 DNA: TGTGCCAGCAGCCAGACAGGCTCTTTGCTGTTCTTC. This gives the protein CASSQTGSLLFF.

In its sample, this clone was seen a few times. The V call is TRBV6-6, the J call TRBJ2-7, with D perhaps matching TRBD2 (5 bases). CDR1 MNHNY and CDR2 SVGAGI come from the germline V gene (reference sequence). CDR3 size: 13 residues. V was trimmed by 5 bases and J by 6 bases, leaving 14 bases between them. The CDR3 protein is CASSQPSEGEQYF. The CDR3 nucleotides read TGTGCCAGCAGTCAACCCAGTGAGGGCGAGCAGTACTTC.

The chain joins TRBV19 to TRBJ1-5, with no clear D. V was cut by 5 bases and J by 0 bases, with 5 bases left in between. Per the germline V gene, CDR1 is LNHDA and CDR2 is SQIVND (reference sequence). The CDR3 has 13 residues. DNA for the CDR3: TGTGCCAGTAGTCAACTTAGCAATCAGCCCCAGCATTTT. As protein: CASSQLSNQPQHF.

This clone was picked up a small number of times. The chain links TRBV6-1 to TRBJ2-3; D might be TRBD2 (5 bases). Trimming removed 2 bases at V and 0 bases at J, with 6 bases between. The CDR3 has 14 residues. The germline V gene has CDR1 MNHNS and CDR2 SASEGT. The CDR3 DNA follows: TGTGCCAGCAGTGAACCGGGGAGCACAGATACGCAGTATTTT. It yields the protein CASSEPGSTDTQYF.

This clone appeared a few times. The chain carries TRBV19 and TRBJ1-5; D unresolved. This CDR3 contains 17 residues. V was pared by 1 base and J by 3 bases, with 16 bases between. Germline values: CDR1 LNHDA, CDR2 SQIVND (reference sequence). CDR3 amino acids: CASSIAAGGSVNQPQHF. CDR3 nucleotides: TGTGCCAGTAGTATAGCCGCAGGAGGGAGCGTCAATCAGCCCCAGCATTTT.

This chain uses TRBV15 with TRBJ2-3; 7 bases agree with TRBD2. This CDR3 has 15 residues. Germline V gives CDR1 LNHNV, CDR2 YYDKDF (reference sequence). V shed 5 bases and J 4 bases; nucleotides not matched to a gene: 9. The chain's CDR3 is CATSSDGGSSDTQYF. CDR3 DNA: TGTGCCACCAGCTCGGACGGCGGGAGTTCAGATACGCAGTATTTT.

This clone appeared a few times. This rearrangement joins TRBV4-3 to TRBJ2-7; 8 positions match TRBD1. V dropped 0 bases and J dropped 3; count of bases not matched to a gene: 7. Germline CDR1 LGHNA, CDR2 YSLEER. The CDR3 totals 16 residues. CDR3 in DNA: TGCGCCAGCAGCCAAGATTTAGGGACAGGTCGCTACGAGCAGTACTTC. Amino acid sequence: CASSQDLGTGRYEQYF.